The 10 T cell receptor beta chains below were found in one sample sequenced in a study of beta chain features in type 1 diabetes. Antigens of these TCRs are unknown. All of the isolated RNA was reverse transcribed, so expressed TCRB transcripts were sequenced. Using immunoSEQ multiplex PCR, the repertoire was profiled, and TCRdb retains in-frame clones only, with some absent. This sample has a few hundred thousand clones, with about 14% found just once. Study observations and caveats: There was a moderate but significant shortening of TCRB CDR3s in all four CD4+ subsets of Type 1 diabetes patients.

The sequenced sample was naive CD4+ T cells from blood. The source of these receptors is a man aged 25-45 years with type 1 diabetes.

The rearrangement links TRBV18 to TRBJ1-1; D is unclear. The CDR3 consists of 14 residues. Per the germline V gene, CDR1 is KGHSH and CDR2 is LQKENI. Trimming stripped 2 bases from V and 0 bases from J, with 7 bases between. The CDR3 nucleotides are TGTGCCAGCTCACCAGGGCAGATGAACACTGAAGCTTTCTTT. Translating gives CASSPGQMNTEAFF.

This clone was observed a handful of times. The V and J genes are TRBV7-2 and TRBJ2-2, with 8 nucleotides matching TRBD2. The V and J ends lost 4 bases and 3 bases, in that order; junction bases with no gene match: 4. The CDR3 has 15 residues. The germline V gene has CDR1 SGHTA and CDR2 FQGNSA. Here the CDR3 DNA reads TGTGCCAGCAGCTGGGGAGCGGGAGACACCGGGGAGCTGTTTTTT. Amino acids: CASSWGAGDTGELFF.

The CDR3 bases are TGTGCCAGCAGCCCGTCCCAGGCTAACAATGAGCAGTTCTTC. Its protein product is CASSPSQANNEQFF. The rearrangement uses TRBV11-2 and TRBJ2-1; no firm D call. The germline gives CDR1 SGHAT, CDR2 FQNNGV. V shed 5 bases and J shed 5 bases, with 13 bases lying between them. CDR3 length: 14 amino acids.

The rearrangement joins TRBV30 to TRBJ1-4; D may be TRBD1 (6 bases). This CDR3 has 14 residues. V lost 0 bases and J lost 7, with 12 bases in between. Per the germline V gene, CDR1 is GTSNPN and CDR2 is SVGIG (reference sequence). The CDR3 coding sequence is TGTGCCTGGAGTGTCGGACAGTTAGGTGAAAAACTGTTTTTT. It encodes CAWSVGQLGEKLFF. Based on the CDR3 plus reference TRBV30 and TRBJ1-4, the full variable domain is SQTIHQWPATLVQPVGSPLSLECTVEGTSNPNLYWYRQAAGRGLQLLFYSVGIGQISSEVPQNLSASRPQDRQFILSSKKLLLSDSGFYLCAWSVGQLGEKLFFGSGTQLSVL.

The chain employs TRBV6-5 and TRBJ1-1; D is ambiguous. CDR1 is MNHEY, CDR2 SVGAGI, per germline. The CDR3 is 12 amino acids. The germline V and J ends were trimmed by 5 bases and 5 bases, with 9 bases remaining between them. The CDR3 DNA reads TGTGCCAGCAGTGAGGGCCCAACTGAAGCTTTCTTT. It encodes CASSEGPTEAFF.

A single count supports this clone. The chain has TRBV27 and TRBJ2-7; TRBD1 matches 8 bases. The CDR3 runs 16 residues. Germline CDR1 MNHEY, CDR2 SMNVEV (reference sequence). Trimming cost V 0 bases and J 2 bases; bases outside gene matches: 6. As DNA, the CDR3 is TGTGCCAGCAGTTTATCGCCAGGGGGCTTAACCTACGAGCAGTACTTC. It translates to CASSLSPGGLTYEQYF.

The CDR3 here is CASRREPGELFF. The CDR3, as DNA: TGTGCCAGCAGGCGGGAGCCCGGGGAGCTGTTTTTT. The rearrangement uses TRBV6-1 and TRBJ2-2; 7 nucleotides line up with TRBD2. Germline CDR1 reads MNHNS; CDR2 reads SASEGT. V lost 6 bases to trimming and J lost 6 bases; unmatched junction nucleotides: 1. The CDR3 is 12 amino acids.

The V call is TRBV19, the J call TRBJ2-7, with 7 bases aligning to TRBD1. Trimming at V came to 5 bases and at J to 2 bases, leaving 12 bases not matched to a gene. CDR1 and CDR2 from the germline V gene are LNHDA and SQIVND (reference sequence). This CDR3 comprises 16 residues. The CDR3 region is CASSRKGGTGAYEQYF. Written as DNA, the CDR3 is TGTGCCAGTAGTCGCAAAGGGGGCACCGGGGCCTACGAGCAGTACTTC.

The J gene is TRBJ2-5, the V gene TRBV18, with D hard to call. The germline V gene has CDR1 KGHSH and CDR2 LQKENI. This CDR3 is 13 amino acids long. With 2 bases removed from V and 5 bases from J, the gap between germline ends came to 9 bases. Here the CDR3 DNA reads TGTGCCAGCTCACCAGGCAGGATGGAGACCCAGTACTTC. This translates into CASSPGRMETQYF. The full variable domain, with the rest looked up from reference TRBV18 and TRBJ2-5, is NAGVMQNPRHLVRRRGQEARLRCSPMKGHSHVYWYRQLPEEGLKFMVYLQKENIIDESGMPKERFSAEFPKEGPSILRIQQVVRGDSAAYFCASSPGRMETQYFGPGTRLLVL.

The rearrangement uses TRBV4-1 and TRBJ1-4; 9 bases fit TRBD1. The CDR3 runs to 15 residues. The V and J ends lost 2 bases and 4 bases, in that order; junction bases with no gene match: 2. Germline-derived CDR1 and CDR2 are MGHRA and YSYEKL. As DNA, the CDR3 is TGCGCCAGCAGCCAAATGACAGGGGGTAATGAAAAACTGTTTTTT. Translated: CASSQMTGGNEKLFF.